This TCR beta chain is drawn from a study of T-cell reconstitution after alpha-beta-depleted transplantation in children. Unique molecular identifiers were incorporated when the TCRbeta library was constructed. TCRdb re-called the PCR reads through MiXCR, storing one row per CDR3 protein. The profile shows 600,000 to 700,000 distinct CDR3 sequences, 16% of them singletons. The germline V and J ends were trimmed by 6 bases and 2 bases, with 15 bases remaining between them. This CDR3 is 15 amino acids long. The receptor's source is a human donor who donated a stem cell graft to a child with acute myeloid leukemia. The J gene is TRBJ2-3, the V gene TRBV12-3 or TRBV12-4; D may correspond to TRBD1 or TRBD2 (5 bases each). The sample consisted of PBMCs from the stem cell graft donor, taken from the stem cell graft. CDR3 nucleotide sequence: TGTGCCAGCAGCCGTGGGGGACCACTCACAGATACGCAGTATTTT. The encoded protein is CASSRGGPLTDTQYF.